The sequence of this T cell receptor beta chain was determined in a study of blood T cell repertoires in COVID-19. Study in general: There were acute and convalescent COVID-19 samples, and they came from the United States, Italy and Spain. PBMCs, B-cell-depleted T cells, or T cells were the source of the cDNA or gDNA that made up the material.

Original data processing: Reference gene primer amplification yielded estimated nucleated cell counts. Repertoires were generated with immunoSEQ multiplex PCR, while TCRdb's copy carries only in-frame clones and drops some. The V and J calls and clone size were taken over from that table, and D and trimming were inferred from the DNA. The sample has approximately 210,000 clones, more than 85% seen once; the top ten hold 1.9%. The origin of this receptor is a man aged 40-49 years with active or convalescent COVID-19. The sequencing input was peripheral blood.

As DNA, the CDR3 is TGCGCCAGCAGCCACGGGACAGGGGGGACTGAAGCTTTCTTT. The encoded protein is CASSHGTGGTEAFF. This chain uses TRBV4-1 with TRBJ1-1, with 11 nucleotides matching TRBD1. The germline V gene has CDR1 MGHRA and CDR2 YSYEKL. This CDR3 has 14 amino acids. Trimming cost V 3 bases and J 5 bases; bases outside gene matches: 2.